This T cell receptor beta chain was sequenced in a study of control samples from healthy donors and cancer patients. Germline V CDR1 and CDR2: MNHNS, SASEGT. Trimming took 2 bases from V and 8 from J, leaving 10 bases between them. The CDR3 has 14 amino acids. Measured with immunoSEQ multiplex PCR; TCRdb has only the in-frame clones, and not every one. This table has approximately 150,000 clones, roughly nine tenths appearing once. This TCR was recovered from a man between 18 and 35 years old in good health. The rearrangement joins TRBV6-1 to TRBJ1-6; D is possibly TRBD1 (5 bases). Sequenced material: blood. CDR3 region: CASSERTSDSPLHF. CDR3 DNA sequence: TGTGCCAGCAGTGAAAGGACAAGTGATTCACCCCTCCACTTT.